These 18 T cell receptor beta chains share one sample of origin, sequenced in a study of shared clonotypes between healthy human individuals. As defined, naive CD8 cells were CD45RO-negative and positively selected for CCR7, with terminally differentiated effector memory CD45RA+ cells excluded. Here immunoSEQ multiplex PCR was the method, and the copy in TCRdb shows in-frame clones only, minus some. Here the sample spans roughly 2,000,000 clones, about 95% being singletons. The sample was naive CD8+ T cells sorted from blood. The source of these receptors is a man between 18 and 35 years old in good health.

This chain uses TRBV2 with TRBJ1-4, with no clear D. The V end lost 9 bases, the J end lost 3 bases, and 8 bases lay between the germline ends. CDR1 and CDR2 (germline): SNHLY, FYNNEI. The CDR3 runs to 12 residues. This CDR3 reads CARRSPNEKLFF. The CDR3, as DNA: TGTGCCAGGCGGAGTCCTAATGAAAAACTGTTTTTT.

J is TRBJ2-3 and V is TRBV7-8; 9 bases map to TRBD2. Germline CDR1 is SGHVS and CDR2 is FQNEAQ. CDR3 length: 19 residues. V lost 2 bases, J lost 0 bases, and 12 bases stayed unmatched. CDR3 region: CASSLTIAGALLSTDTQYF. The CDR3 DNA reads as TGTGCCAGCAGCTTAACTATAGCGGGAGCCCTACTTAGCACAGATACGCAGTATTTT. The whole variable domain, filled in from reference TRBV7-8 and TRBJ2-3, reads GAGVSQSPRYKVAKRGQDVALRCDPISGHVSLFWYQQALGQGPEFLTYFQNEAQLDKSGLPSDRFFAERPEGSVSTLKIQRTQQEDSAVYLCASSLTIAGALLSTDTQYFGPGTRLTVL.

The gene calls are TRBV7-9 and TRBJ2-1, with 7 bases aligning to TRBD2. This CDR3 has 14 residues. Losses at the gene ends were 4 bases for V and 3 bases for J; bases not matched to a gene: 3. Germline V gene data show CDR1 as SEHNR and CDR2 as FQNEAQ (reference sequence). The CDR3 loop is CASSWREGYNEQFF. In nucleotides, the CDR3 is TGTGCCAGCAGCTGGAGGGAGGGCTACAATGAGCAGTTCTTC.

V gene TRBV11-3 combines with J gene TRBJ2-1; D is unclear. CDR1 is SGHNT and CDR2 is YENEEA in the germline V gene. The ends were cut back, 0 bases at V and 9 bases at J, with 3 bases in the middle. The CDR3 is made up of 11 amino acids. CDR3 nucleotide sequence: TGTGCCAGCAGCTTAGATGGTGAGCAGTTCTTC. It is translated as CASSLDGEQFF.

With regard to this clone: Other DNA sequences in the same sample also yield this CDR3. V and J are TRBV27 and TRBJ1-2; TRBD1 aligns across 8 bases. CDR3 length equals 13 residues. Germline CDR1 MNHEY, CDR2 SMNVEV (reference sequence). Trimming at V came to 6 bases and at J to 6 bases, leaving 6 bases not matched to a gene. CDR3 amino acids: CASSLRTGNGYTF. The CDR3 nucleotides are TGTGCCAGCAGCCTACGGACAGGGAATGGCTACACCTTC.

The rearrangement joins TRBV28 to TRBJ2-5; D possibly corresponds to TRBD2 (6 bases). Trimming took off 5 bases at V and 2 bases at J, with 12 bases between the two ends. The CDR3 has 14 residues. The germline gives CDR1 MDHEN, CDR2 SYDVKM. CDR3 in amino acids: CASSPPSVQETQYF. DNA of the CDR3: TGTGCCAGCAGTCCGCCTAGCGTACAAGAGACCCAGTACTTC.

In its sample, this clone was seen a few times. The chain uses TRBV5-5 and TRBJ1-1; D ambiguous. V lost 0 bases and J 0 bases, leaving 12 bases between the germline ends. CDR3 size: 16 residues. Per the germline V gene, CDR1 is SGHKS and CDR2 is YYEKEE (reference sequence). The CDR3 reads CASSLDYSTMNTEAFF. CDR3 sequence (DNA): TGTGCCAGCAGCTTGGATTACAGTACAATGAACACTGAAGCTTTCTTT.

The chain links TRBV4-3 to TRBJ2-3; 9 bases map to TRBD1. With 1 base clipped from V and 6 bases from J, the junction kept 14 bases outside the gene matches. The CDR3 extends over 18 amino acids. Germline V gives CDR1 LGHNA, CDR2 YSLEER. CDR3 residues: CASSQVLGDRATGDTQYF. DNA of the CDR3: TGCGCCAGCAGCCAAGTCCTCGGGGACAGGGCGACGGGGGATACGCAGTATTTT.

The chain is built from TRBV4-3 and TRBJ2-1; 9 bases match TRBD1. V dropped 4 bases and J dropped 4; count of bases not matched to a gene: 5. This CDR3 is 15 amino acids long. Germline V CDR1 and CDR2: LGHNA, YSLEER. CDR3 nucleotides: TGCGCCAGCAGCCCTGGACAGGGGCCTTACAATGAGCAGTTCTTC. It specifies CASSPGQGPYNEQFF.

This sequence joins TRBV5-6 and TRBJ2-2; D gene uncertain. Germline V gene lookup returns CDR1 SGHDT and CDR2 YYEEEE. The CDR3 covers 12 residues. V was pared by 3 bases and J by 6 bases, with 6 bases between. CDR3 nucleotide sequence: TGTGCCAGCAGCTCTACATCCGGGGAGCTGTTTTTT. Residues: CASSSTSGELFF.

V gene TRBV7-9 combines with J gene TRBJ1-1, with a possible D match to TRBD1 (5 bases). Trimming left V 1 base short and J 12 bases short, with 12 bases between. Germline V gene data show CDR1 as SEHNR and CDR2 as FQNEAQ (reference sequence). CDR3 length equals 12 residues. For the CDR3, the DNA is TGTGCCAGCAGCTTAGAAATGGGGGGAACTTTCTTT. It specifies CASSLEMGGTFF.

The chain couples TRBV7-2 to TRBJ2-1; 11 nucleotides line up with TRBD2. CDR1 is SGHTA, CDR2 FQGNSA, per germline. V was pared by 4 bases and J by 12 bases, with 11 bases of the junction left unmatched. The CDR3 contains 15 residues. DNA for the CDR3: TGTGCCAGCAGCTCCGGGACTAGCGGTCTGAGTGTGCAGTTCTTC. Its protein is CASSSGTSGLSVQFF.

The J gene is TRBJ2-5, the V gene TRBV2; D might be TRBD2 (5 bases). Germline CDR1 reads SNHLY; CDR2 reads FYNNEI. There are 14 residues in the CDR3. V was shortened by 2 bases and J by 2 bases, with 9 bases between the two germline ends. CDR3 residues: CASSEFWTQETQYF. The CDR3 region has the DNA TGTGCCAGCAGTGAATTTTGGACTCAAGAGACCCAGTACTTC.

V is TRBV6-1 and J is TRBJ1-2; D unresolved. The CDR3 totals 14 residues. Trimming took 3 bases from V and 0 from J, leaving 8 bases between them. Per germline, CDR1 MNHNS and CDR2 SASEGT. The CDR3 is CASSDAVANYGYTF. CDR3 sequence (DNA): TGTGCCAGCAGTGACGCGGTGGCTAACTATGGCTACACCTTC.

About this clone itself: A read error may account for a junction end that differs from germline. This rearrangement joins TRBV7-3 to TRBJ2-3, with 9 nucleotides matching TRBD2. This CDR3 comprises 13 residues. Per germline, CDR1 SGHTA and CDR2 FQGTGA. The CDR3 sequence is CASSLNLAGERHF. CDR3 in DNA: TGTGCCAGCAGCTTAAATTTAGCGGGGGAGCGGCATTTT.

The chain carries TRBV7-9 and TRBJ2-2, with D possibly being TRBD1 (5 bases). The germline V gene encodes CDR1 SEHNR and CDR2 FQNEAQ (reference sequence). This CDR3 comprises 15 residues. V was cut by 5 bases and J by 7 bases, with 17 bases left in between. The CDR3 coding sequence is TGTGCCAGCAGCACGGAGTGGGGCCAGGGCGGGGAGCTGTTTTTT. Its protein product is CASSTEWGQGGELFF.

The V gene is TRBV28, the J gene TRBJ1-1; D gene unclear. The CDR3 totals 15 residues. V dropped 6 bases and J dropped 4 bases, with 18 bases sitting between them. Germline assignment: CDR1 MDHEN and CDR2 SYDVKM. CDR3 amino acids: CASREGQTWSTEAFF. CDR3 sequence (DNA): TGTGCCAGCAGGGAGGGCCAAACTTGGAGCACTGAAGCTTTCTTT. Combining the CDR3 with reference TRBV28 and TRBJ1-1 gives the whole variable domain DVKVTQSSRYLVKRTGEKVFLECVQDMDHENMFWYRQDPGLGLRLIYFSYDVKMKEKGDIPEGYSVSREKKERFSLILESASTNQTSMYLCASREGQTWSTEAFFGQGTRLTVV.

This clone was observed a few times. The chain employs TRBV30 and TRBJ1-6; D might be TRBD1 (6 bases). The V gene lost 2 bases and the J gene lost 9 bases, with 11 bases spanning the gap. CDR1 is GTSNPN, CDR2 SVGIG, per germline (reference sequence). The CDR3 extends over 13 amino acids. The CDR3 DNA follows: TGTGCCTGGAGTACGGACAGCCGTTCACCCCTCCACTTT. Translated: CAWSTDSRSPLHF. The whole variable domain, remainder taken from reference TRBV30 and TRBJ1-6, is SQTIHQWPATLVQPVGSPLSLECTVEGTSNPNLYWYRQAAGRGLQLLFYSVGIGQISSEVPQNLSASRPQDRQFILSSKKLLLSDSGFYLCAWSTDSRSPLHFGNGTRLTVT.